These 19 T cell receptor beta chains were all obtained from the same sample, sequenced in a study of early T cells in non-severe SARS-CoV-2 infection. TCRdb independently ran MiXCR on the 5' RACE reads; one entry per CDR3 protein. Of about 27,000 distinct CDR3 sequences listed, around 5% are singletons. Sequences were obtained from whole blood. Source of these receptors: an adult who was a healthcare worker with PCR-confirmed SARS-CoV-2 infection or an uninfected control (not recorded which).

This clonotype has at least ten counts. This rearrangement joins TRBV18 to TRBJ2-1, with a weak D call TRBD1 (5 bases). V shed 2 bases and J shed 9 bases, with 8 bases lying between them. The CDR3 contains 12 residues. Germline V CDR1 and CDR2: KGHSH, LQKENI. CDR3 sequence: CASSPSGPEQFF. In nucleotides, the CDR3 is TGTGCCAGCTCACCATCAGGGCCTGAGCAGTTCTTC. The whole variable domain, filled in from reference TRBV18 and TRBJ2-1, reads NAGVMQNPRHLVRRRGQEARLRCSPMKGHSHVYWYRQLPEEGLKFMVYLQKENIIDESGMPKERFSAEFPKEGPSILRIQQVVRGDSAAYFCASSPSGPEQFFGPGTRLTVL.

In its sample, this clonotype was seen many times. This sequence joins TRBV7-9 and TRBJ2-7; TRBD2 matches 12 bases. CDR1 SEHNR and CDR2 FQNEAQ come from the germline V gene (reference sequence). The J segment lost 5 bases and the V segment lost 5 bases, leaving 13 bases of the junction unmatched. CDR3 length equals 17 residues. CDR3 nucleotide sequence: TGTGCCAGCAGCCCCTCAATGGCTAGCGGGAGGGGTCACGAGCAGTACTTC. Translated, it gives CASSPSMASGRGHEQYF. Using reference TRBV7-9 and TRBJ2-7 for the parts outside the CDR3, the full variable domain is DTGVSQNPRHKITKRGQNVTFRCDPISEHNRLYWYRQTLGQGPEFLTYFQNEAQLEKSRLLSDRFSAERPKGSFSTLEIQRTEQGDSAMYLCASSPSMASGRGHEQYFGPGTRLTVT.

This chain uses TRBV6-2 or TRBV6-3 with TRBJ2-1, with TRBD2 matching over 13 bases. This CDR3 region has 14 residues. After removal of 2 bases from V and 12 bases from J, the junction contained 4 bases not matched to a gene. CDR1 and CDR2 (germline): MNHEY, SVGEGT. In DNA, the CDR3 is TGTGCCAGCAGTTACACTAGCGGGGGGGCCATGCAGTTCTTC. It specifies CASSYTSGGAMQFF.

The gene calls are TRBV2 and TRBJ2-5; D is ambiguous. The CDR3 runs to 12 residues. Deletions cut 4 bases from V and 3 bases from J, with 6 bases between. CDR1 is SNHLY and CDR2 is FYNNEI in the germline V gene. CDR3 nucleotide sequence: TGTGCCAGCAGTGTTTTTAAAGAGACCCAGTACTTC. Amino acid sequence: CASSVFKETQYF.

This clonotype appeared many times. The rearrangement links TRBV13 to TRBJ2-1, with 11 bases that match TRBD1. CDR3 size: 15 residues. Trimming at V came to 4 bases and at J to 3 bases, leaving 2 bases not matched to a gene. Germline V lookup: CDR1 PRHDT, CDR2 FYEKMQ (reference sequence). CDR3: CASSSGTGGYNEQFF. For the CDR3, the DNA is TGTGCCAGCAGCTCCGGGACAGGGGGCTACAATGAGCAGTTCTTC.

There are many counts of this clonotype. V and J are TRBV20-1 and TRBJ2-7, with 10 positions matching TRBD1. Per the germline V gene, CDR1 is DFQATT and CDR2 is SNEGSKA (reference sequence). J lost 2 bases, V lost 3 bases, and 1 base had no gene match. The CDR3 has 13 amino acids. Here the CDR3 reads CSASGTGAYEQYF. The DNA of the CDR3 is TGCAGTGCTAGTGGGACAGGGGCCTACGAGCAGTACTTC.

At least ten counts were recorded for this clonotype. The chain has TRBV12-3 or TRBV12-4 and TRBJ2-7; 9 bases line up with TRBD2. This CDR3 contains 13 residues. Trimming took 7 bases from V and 2 from J; bases not matched to a gene: 3. The CDR3 DNA follows: TGTGCCAGCAAACCTAGCGGGACCTACGAGCAGTACTTC. Its protein product is CASKPSGTYEQYF.

This clonotype is judged medium-sized (0.01 to 0.1%). This chain joins TRBV20-1 and TRBJ2-1, with 11 bases aligning to TRBD2. After removal of 5 bases from V and 0 bases from J, the junction contained 9 bases not matched to a gene. Germline loops: CDR1 DFQATT, CDR2 SNEGSKA (reference sequence). This CDR3 has 17 residues. The CDR3 nucleotides read TGCAGTGCTCCTAGGCCCCTAGCGGGGGGCTCCTACAATGAGCAGTTCTTC. It is translated as CSAPRPLAGGSYNEQFF.

In this sample, this clonotype turned up many times. This sequence joins TRBV28 and TRBJ2-7, with D unclear. The CDR3 has 11 amino acids. Germline-derived CDR1 and CDR2 are MDHEN and SYDVKM. Trimming removed 3 bases at V and 6 bases at J, with 6 bases between. The CDR3 bases are TGTGCCAGCAGTTTGATGAGCGAGCAGTACTTC. Its translation is CASSLMSEQYF. Variable domain in full (rest from reference TRBV28 and TRBJ2-7): DVKVTQSSRYLVKRTGEKVFLECVQDMDHENMFWYRQDPGLGLRLIYFSYDVKMKEKGDIPEGYSVSREKKERFSLILESASTNQTSMYLCASSLMSEQYFGPGTRLTVT.

The chain combines TRBV6-6 with TRBJ2-1, with 7 bases matching TRBD2. V dropped 6 bases and J dropped 5; count of bases not matched to a gene: 7. CDR3 length: 14 amino acids. Germline loops: CDR1 MNHNY, CDR2 SVGAGI (reference sequence). CDR3 residues: CASRGGRSNNEQFF. The CDR3 nucleotides read TGTGCCAGCAGGGGCGGGAGATCCAACAATGAGCAGTTCTTC.

V usage is TRBV12-3 or TRBV12-4 and J usage is TRBJ2-7; D is perhaps TRBD2 (5 bases). V was trimmed by 4 bases and J by 0 bases, leaving 10 bases between them. This CDR3 has 14 residues. This chain's CDR3 is CASSSGLFSYEQYF. DNA for the CDR3: TGTGCCAGCAGTTCCGGACTGTTCTCCTACGAGCAGTACTTC.

Within the sample, this clonotype is medium-sized (0.01 to 0.1%). V usage is TRBV28 and J usage is TRBJ1-1; D possibly corresponds to TRBD1 (5 bases). The ends were cut back, 2 bases at V and 0 bases at J, with 7 bases in the middle. Germline CDR1 MDHEN, CDR2 SYDVKM. The CDR3 has 14 residues. The CDR3 DNA reads as TGTGCCAGCAGTTTACCGGGGCTGAACACTGAAGCTTTCTTT. It specifies CASSLPGLNTEAFF.

This clonotype was seen repeatedly, ten times or more. The J gene is TRBJ1-4, the V gene TRBV5-1; D is unresolved. The CDR3 sequence is 14 residues long. Looked up from germline, CDR1 is SGHRS and CDR2 is YFSETQ. With 0 bases removed from V and 4 bases from J, the gap between germline ends came to 7 bases. The CDR3 is CASSLVGSNEKLFF. Here the CDR3 DNA reads TGCGCCAGCAGCTTGGTTGGCAGTAATGAAAAACTGTTTTTT.

The chain employs TRBV20-1 and TRBJ2-2; D not certain. The CDR3 extends over 15 amino acids. V lost 2 bases, J lost 2 bases, and 12 bases lay in between. Germline V gene sequence: CDR1 DFQATT, CDR2 SNEGSKA (reference sequence). The CDR3 region is CSARTTSLNTGELFF. The CDR3 DNA follows: TGCAGTGCTAGAACGACGTCCCTAAACACCGGGGAGCTGTTTTTT.

This clonotype has a count of ten or more. The rearrangement links TRBV20-1 to TRBJ2-3; D uncertain. The CDR3 totals 14 residues. The germline V gene has CDR1 DFQATT and CDR2 SNEGSKA (reference sequence). V gave up 0 bases and J gave up 1 base, with 8 bases separating them. The CDR3 bases are TGCAGTGCTAGAGACCGCCTAGGCACAGATACGCAGTATTTT. Amino acid sequence: CSARDRLGTDTQYF.

This clonotype has a count of ten or more. The rearrangement links TRBV9 to TRBJ1-2, with a possible D match to TRBD1 (5 bases). CDR3 length: 13 residues. CDR1 is SGDLS and CDR2 is YYNGEE in the germline V gene. Trimming stripped 4 bases from V and 5 bases from J, with 12 bases between. CDR3 amino acids: CASSPDRAYGYTF. The CDR3 nucleotides read TGTGCCAGCAGCCCAGACAGAGCTTATGGCTACACCTTC.

This clonotype was counted at least ten times. The chain joins TRBV9 to TRBJ1-1; D gene uncertain. CDR3 length: 13 residues. Germline V CDR1 and CDR2: SGDLS, YYNGEE. Trimming pared 3 bases from V and 4 bases from J, leaving 10 bases between. The CDR3 DNA is TGTGCCAGCAGCGCCGGACTGCGCACTGAAGCTTTCTTT. This gives the protein CASSAGLRTEAFF.

This clonotype was seen ten or more times. The chain joins TRBV12-3 or TRBV12-4 to TRBJ2-1; possibly TRBD1 for D (6 bases). The V end was cut by 6 bases, the J end by 0 bases, with 15 bases between. The CDR3 is 16 amino acids. CDR3 coding DNA: TGTGCCAGCAGGCAAAGACAGGCTAGCTCCTACAATGAGCAGTTCTTC. This gives the protein CASRQRQASSYNEQFF.

This chain connects TRBV20-1 to TRBJ1-2; D remains unclear. V dropped 7 bases and J dropped 3 bases, with 15 bases sitting between them. The CDR3 runs to 13 residues. CDR1 is DFQATT, CDR2 SNEGSKA, per germline (reference sequence). CDR3 bases: TGCAGTGTGGTAACGACTCGTGACTATGGCTACACCTTC. This gives the protein CSVVTTRDYGYTF.